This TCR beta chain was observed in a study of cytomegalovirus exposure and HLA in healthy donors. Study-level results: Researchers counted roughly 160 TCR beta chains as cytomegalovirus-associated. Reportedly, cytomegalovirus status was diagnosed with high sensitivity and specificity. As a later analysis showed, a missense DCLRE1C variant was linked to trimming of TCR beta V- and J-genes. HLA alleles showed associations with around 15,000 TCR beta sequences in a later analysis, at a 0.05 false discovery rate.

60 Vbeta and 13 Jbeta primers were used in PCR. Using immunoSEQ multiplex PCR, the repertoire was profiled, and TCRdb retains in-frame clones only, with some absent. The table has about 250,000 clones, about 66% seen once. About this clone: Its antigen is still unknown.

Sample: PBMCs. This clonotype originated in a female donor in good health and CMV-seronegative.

Here the CDR3 reads CASSDRGSPSNQPQHF. The CDR3 DNA reads as TGTGCCAGCTCGGACAGGGGCAGCCCTAGCAATCAGCCCCAGCATTTT. This sequence joins TRBV2 and TRBJ1-5, with 9 bases matching TRBD1. The ends lost 8 bases at V and 0 bases at J; junction bases unmatched: 8. This CDR3 has 16 residues. Germline CDR1 SNHLY, CDR2 FYNNEI.